These 27 T cell receptor beta chains were sequenced from one sample in a study of T cell changes during pregnancy in multiple sclerosis. The data were produced by immunoSEQ multiplex PCR, yet TCRdb's version contains in-frame clones alone and is incomplete. The sample includes about 84,000 clones, 85% to 95% of them seen just once. The sequencing here drew on peripheral blood, taken in the second trimester of pregnancy. All receptors derive from a female donor in good health, enrolled as a control in a pregnancy study.

The chain joins TRBV25-1 to TRBJ2-2, with TRBD1 as a possible D gene (6 bases). This CDR3 comprises 16 residues. The germline V gene encodes CDR1 MGHDK and CDR2 SYGVNS. The germline V and J ends were trimmed by 4 bases and 1 base, with 13 bases remaining between them. The CDR3, as DNA: TGTGCCAGCAGTGCGTACAGGGTCCGGAACACCGGGGAGCTGTTTTTT. It yields the protein CASSAYRVRNTGELFF.

This chain links TRBV28 with TRBJ1-2; the D gene is possibly TRBD1 (5 bases). From germline, CDR1 is MDHEN and CDR2 SYDVKM. This CDR3 has 15 residues. V was cut by 5 bases and J by 3 bases, with 16 bases left in between. This CDR3 is CASSGGGRIDYGYTF. In DNA form, the CDR3 reads TGTGCCAGCAGTGGGGGGGGGAGGATTGACTATGGCTACACCTTC.

The chain couples TRBV28 to TRBJ2-5, with D possibly being TRBD2 (5 bases). Trimming removed 3 bases at V and 2 bases at J, with 7 bases between. The CDR3 runs to 13 residues. Germline CDR1 reads MDHEN; CDR2 reads SYDVKM. Written as DNA, the CDR3 is TGTGCCAGCAGTTTCCCGGGACAAGAGACCCAGTACTTC. Translating it yields CASSFPGQETQYF.

This rearrangement joins TRBV5-4 to TRBJ2-3; TRBD2 agrees at 12 bases. The V and J ends lost 4 bases and 2 bases, in that order; junction bases with no gene match: 5. The CDR3 has 16 amino acids. CDR1 is SGHNT and CDR2 is YYREEE in the germline V gene (reference sequence). CDR3 nucleotide sequence: TGTGCCAGCAGCCCGTGGACTAGCGGGGTCACAGATACGCAGTATTTT. It translates to CASSPWTSGVTDTQYF.

The chain has TRBV27 and TRBJ2-5; unclear D gene. The J call could be wrong; TRBJ2-7 is a better fit for the DNA end. CDR1 and CDR2 from the germline V gene are MNHEY and SMNVEV (reference sequence). The CDR3 is made up of 11 amino acids. The CDR3 sequence: CASSSTYEQYF. The CDR3 DNA follows: TGTGCCAGCAGTTCCACCTACGAGCAGTACTTC.

The V call is TRBV30, the J call TRBJ2-1; 9 bases are shared with TRBD2. The CDR3 covers 13 residues. V shed 5 bases, J shed 7 bases, and the junction held 6 bases outside the gene matches. The germline V gene encodes CDR1 GTSNPN and CDR2 SVGIG (reference sequence). CDR3 loop: CAWSSGTVNEQFF. DNA of the CDR3: TGTGCCTGGTCTAGCGGGACAGTAAATGAGCAGTTCTTC.

For the CDR3, the DNA is TGCAGCGCGCGATATAGCAATCAGCCCCAGCATTTT. It specifies CSARYSNQPQHF. The V and J genes are TRBV29-1 and TRBJ1-5; D remains unclear. The CDR3 runs to 12 residues. Germline V gene lookup returns CDR1 SQVTM and CDR2 ANQGSEA. With 7 bases removed from V and 0 bases from J, the gap between germline ends came to 7 bases.

This chain uses TRBV29-1 with TRBJ1-1; perhaps TRBD1 as D (5 bases). Germline CDR1 is SQVTM and CDR2 is ANQGSEA. V dropped 7 bases and J dropped 1 base, with 13 bases sitting between them. The CDR3 is made up of 13 amino acids. The CDR3 region has the DNA TGCAGCGGGATGGACGGACAGAACACTGAAGCTTTCTTT. It specifies CSGMDGQNTEAFF.

The chain recombines TRBV5-1 with TRBJ2-7; no clear D gene. V lost 1 base to trimming and J lost 0 bases, with 8 bases between them. CDR3 length: 14 amino acids. Germline V gene lookup returns CDR1 SGHRS and CDR2 YFSETQ. The CDR3 nucleotides are TGCGCCAGCAGCTTGAGCGAAGACTCCTACGAGCAGTACTTC. Protein product: CASSLSEDSYEQYF.

This chain joins TRBV4-1 and TRBJ1-5; D remains unclear. The germline CDR1 and CDR2 sequences are MGHRA and YSYEKL. Trimming left V 4 bases short and J 3 bases short, with 7 bases between. The CDR3 is 13 amino acids. The CDR3 protein is CASSLLLNQPQHF. The CDR3 nucleotides read TGCGCCAGCAGCCTTCTACTCAATCAGCCCCAGCATTTT.

This sequence joins TRBV7-2 and TRBJ1-6; no clear D gene. The CDR3 spans 12 residues. The ends were cut back, 4 bases at V and 7 bases at J, with 5 bases in the middle. In germline, CDR1 is SGHTA, CDR2 FQGNSA. CDR3 coding DNA: TGTGCCAGCAGCTCGGTGAATTCACCCCTCCACTTT. Its translation is CASSSVNSPLHF.

The rearrangement uses TRBV27 and TRBJ1-2; D call uncertain. CDR1 MNHEY and CDR2 SMNVEV come from the germline V gene (reference sequence). The CDR3 totals 14 residues. The V end lost 10 bases, the J end lost 5 bases, and 20 bases lay between the germline ends. CDR3 sequence reads: CATGPGPREYGYTF. DNA for the CDR3: TGTGCCACCGGACCGGGCCCCCGGGAGTATGGCTACACCTTC.

The rearrangement links TRBV28 to TRBJ1-3, with a weak D call TRBD1 (5 bases). The germline V gene has CDR1 MDHEN and CDR2 SYDVKM. The V gene lost 3 bases and the J gene lost 8 bases, with 11 bases spanning the gap. The CDR3 loop spans 13 amino acids. CDR3 nucleotides: TGTGCCAGCAGTTTGGTTCGCAGGGACACCATATATTTT. Translating gives CASSLVRRDTIYF.

The rearrangement uses TRBV18 and TRBJ1-1; D unresolved. Trimming left V 6 bases short and J 5 bases short, with 16 bases between. Germline V gene data show CDR1 as KGHSH and CDR2 as LQKENI. The CDR3 sequence is 14 residues long. The CDR3 protein is CASSSGLIQTEAFF. CDR3 DNA sequence: TGTGCCAGCTCCTCAGGCCTTATTCAGACTGAAGCTTTCTTT. Full variable domain (rest looked up from reference TRBV18 and TRBJ1-1): NAGVMQNPRHLVRRRGQEARLRCSPMKGHSHVYWYRQLPEEGLKFMVYLQKENIIDESGMPKERFSAEFPKEGPSILRIQQVVRGDSAAYFCASSSGLIQTEAFFGQGTRLTVV.

This clone was seen once. This chain joins TRBV6-5 and TRBJ1-1; D gene unclear. The V gene's germline CDR1 is MNHEY and CDR2 SVGAGI. This CDR3 region has 14 residues. With 2 bases removed from V and 1 base from J, the gap between germline ends came to 8 bases. Written as DNA, the CDR3 is TGTGCCAGCAGTTACACCATACAGAACACTGAAGCTTTCTTT. The encoded protein is CASSYTIQNTEAFF.

The chain uses TRBV6-6 and TRBJ2-7, with D uncertain. V lost 4 bases to trimming and J lost 5 bases, with 9 bases between them. Germline-derived CDR1 and CDR2 are MNHNY and SVGAGI (reference sequence). This CDR3 has 12 residues. The CDR3 reads CASSLPPDEQYF. CDR3 DNA: TGTGCCAGCAGTTTACCGCCGGACGAGCAGTACTTC.

The rearrangement uses TRBV5-1 and TRBJ1-1; perhaps TRBD1 as D (5 bases). CDR3 length: 15 amino acids. Germline CDR1 SGHRS, CDR2 YFSETQ. V dropped 3 bases and J dropped 4 bases, with 16 bases sitting between them. CDR3 sequence (DNA): TGCGCCAGCAGCTGGGGACTTTTGGGGCCCACTGAAGCTTTCTTT. Protein sequence: CASSWGLLGPTEAFF.

The rearrangement uses TRBV28 and TRBJ2-7; 8 nucleotides align to TRBD1. Trimming cost V 8 bases and J 0 bases; bases outside gene matches: 18. Germline V gives CDR1 MDHEN, CDR2 SYDVKM. The CDR3 runs 18 residues. The CDR3 DNA reads as TGTGCCAGCGGCTGGACACGGGGAGCCGGGACAGGCTCCTACGAGCAGTACTTC. Amino acids: CASGWTRGAGTGSYEQYF.

The chain is built from TRBV28 and TRBJ2-1; TRBD1 might be the D (7 bases). V gave up 4 bases and J gave up 4 bases, with 23 bases separating them. The CDR3 covers 18 residues. Germline assignment: CDR1 MDHEN and CDR2 SYDVKM. The CDR3 nucleotides read TGTGCCAGCAGTTCTCCCTCCGAGTCGGCAGGGGGGTACAATGAGCAGTTCTTC. This encodes CASSSPSESAGGYNEQFF.

The chain uses TRBV11-2 and TRBJ2-3; TRBD2 aligns across 11 bases. Germline loops: CDR1 SGHAT, CDR2 FQNNGV. The CDR3 runs 16 residues. V shed 4 bases and J 1 base; nucleotides not matched to a gene: 4. The DNA of the CDR3 is TGTGCCAGCAGCTCGACTAGCGGGATTGGCACAGATACGCAGTATTTT. It translates to CASSSTSGIGTDTQYF.

The V and J genes are TRBV19 and TRBJ2-1, with 10 bases that match TRBD2. CDR3 length: 18 residues. Germline trimming cut 5 bases from V and 10 bases from J; bases unmatched to any gene: 20. Per the germline V gene, CDR1 is LNHDA and CDR2 is SQIVND (reference sequence). The CDR3, as DNA: TGTGCCAGTAGTTCCTACTGGGGAACTAGCGGGAAGCCGTGGGAGCAGTTCTTC. Translating it yields CASSSYWGTSGKPWEQFF.

The chain has TRBV20-1 and TRBJ1-1; D remains ambiguous. Germline V gives CDR1 DFQATT, CDR2 SNEGSKA (reference sequence). Trimming pared 5 bases from V and 8 bases from J, leaving 12 bases between. CDR3 size: 11 residues. The CDR3: CSAQGAGEAFF. DNA for the CDR3: TGCAGTGCTCAAGGCGCGGGGGAAGCTTTCTTT.

This rearrangement joins TRBV28 to TRBJ1-5; 7 bases line up with TRBD1. Per the germline V gene, CDR1 is MDHEN and CDR2 is SYDVKM. The CDR3 is made up of 14 amino acids. Trimming removed 6 bases from V and 4 bases from J; junction bases left unmatched: 6. CDR3 DNA sequence: TGTGCCAGCAGCCCCAACAGGGGTAATCAGCCCCAGCATTTT. Its protein product is CASSPNRGNQPQHF.

The chain recombines TRBV18 with TRBJ2-7; 11 bases are shared with TRBD1. This CDR3 contains 16 residues. Germline CDR1 is KGHSH and CDR2 is LQKENI. The V gene end was trimmed by 2 bases and the J gene end by 3 bases; junction bases not matched to a gene: 6. CDR3: CASSPLVGTGGYEQYF. CDR3 in DNA: TGTGCCAGCTCACCATTAGTAGGGACAGGGGGCTACGAGCAGTACTTC.

The chain has TRBV25-1 and TRBJ1-2, with 8 nucleotides matching TRBD1. Germline V CDR1 and CDR2: MGHDK, SYGVNS. The CDR3 sequence is 16 residues long. Trimming at V came to 5 bases and at J to 1 base, leaving 9 bases not matched to a gene. The CDR3 DNA is TGTGCCAGCAGTCGCAACTCAGGGGGCCTTAACTATGGCTACACCTTC. Its protein product is CASSRNSGGLNYGYTF.

This clone was counted a single time. The rearrangement links TRBV28 to TRBJ1-2; D ambiguous. Germline CDR1 reads MDHEN; CDR2 reads SYDVKM. Between the trimmed V and J ends, which lost 2 bases and 0 bases, there was a span of 7 bases. The CDR3 is 14 amino acids. CDR3 DNA: TGTGCCAGCAGTTTAGGAGGTACTAACTATGGCTACACCTTC. Protein product: CASSLGGTNYGYTF.

The CDR3 DNA is TGTGCCAGCAGCTTAGGGGACCGGGGGGCAGATACGCAGTATTTT. Its translation: CASSLGDRGADTQYF. This rearrangement joins TRBV7-9 to TRBJ2-3; 7 bases are shared with TRBD2. CDR1 is SEHNR, CDR2 FQNEAQ, per germline (reference sequence). The CDR3 covers 15 residues. Trimming removed 1 base from V and 4 bases from J; junction bases left unmatched: 5.